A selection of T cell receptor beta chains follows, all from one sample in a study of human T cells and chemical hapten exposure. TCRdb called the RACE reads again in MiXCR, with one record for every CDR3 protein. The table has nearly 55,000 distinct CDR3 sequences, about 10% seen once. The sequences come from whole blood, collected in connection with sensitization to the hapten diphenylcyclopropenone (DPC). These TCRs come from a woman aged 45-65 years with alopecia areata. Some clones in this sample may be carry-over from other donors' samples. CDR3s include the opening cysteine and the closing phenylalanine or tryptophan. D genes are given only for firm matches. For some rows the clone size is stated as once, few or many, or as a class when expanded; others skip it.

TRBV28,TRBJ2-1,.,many,CASSPPGREQFF,TGTGCCAGCAGTCCGCCCGGCAGGGAGCAGTTCTTC
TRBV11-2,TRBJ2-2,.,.,CASSPPGSAGELFF,TGTGCCAGCAGCCCTCCGGGGAGTGCCGGGGAGCTGTTTTTT
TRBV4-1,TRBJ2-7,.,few,CASSQDPETPFEQYF,TGCGCCAGCAGCCAAGATCCGGAGACACCCTTCGAGCAGTACTTC
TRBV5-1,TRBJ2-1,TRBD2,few,CASSKGLAGSPSYNEQFF,TGCGCCAGCAGCAAGGGACTAGCGGGGTCTCCTTCCTACAATGAGCAGTTCTTC
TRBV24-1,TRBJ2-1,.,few,CATSDDLGNEQFF,TGTGCCACCAGTGATGATTTAGGAAATGAGCAGTTCTTC
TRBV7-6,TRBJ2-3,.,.,CASSLSVSTDTQYF,TGTGCCAGCAGCTTGAGTGTTTCCACAGATACGCAGTATTTT
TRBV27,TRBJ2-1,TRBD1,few,CASSKDRGPTYNEQFF,TGTGCCAGCAGTAAAGACAGGGGGCCTACCTACAATGAGCAGTTCTTC
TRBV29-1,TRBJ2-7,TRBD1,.,CSVPGTGPYEQYF,TGCAGCGTTCCCGGGACAGGGCCCTACGAGCAGTACTTC
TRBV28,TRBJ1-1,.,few,CASSLNRRTEAFF,TGTGCCAGCTCCCTAAACCGGCGGACTGAAGCTTTCTTT
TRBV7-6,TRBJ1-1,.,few,CASSLFAQGVGTEAFF,TGTGCCAGCAGCTTATTCGCACAGGGTGTGGGGACTGAAGCTTTCTTT
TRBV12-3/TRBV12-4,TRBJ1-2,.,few,CASSRDMANYGYTF,TGTGCCAGCTCCCGGGACATGGCTAACTATGGCTACACCTTC
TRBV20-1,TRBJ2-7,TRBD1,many,CSARVQGNSYEQYF,TGCAGTGCTAGAGTACAGGGGAACTCCTACGAGCAGTACTTC
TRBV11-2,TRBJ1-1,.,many,CASSSRTEAFF,TGTGCCAGCAGCTCCAGGACTGAAGCTTTCTTT
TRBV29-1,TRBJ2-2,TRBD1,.,CSVVATGAGELFF,TGCAGCGTTGTGGCGACAGGGGCCGGGGAGCTGTTTTTT
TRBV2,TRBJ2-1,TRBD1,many,CASSGQGSSYNEQFF,TGTGCCAGCAGTGGACAGGGTAGCTCCTACAATGAGCAGTTCTTC
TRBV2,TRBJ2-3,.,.,CASRGLTDTQYF,TGTGCCAGCAGGGGTTTAACAGATACGCAGTATTTT
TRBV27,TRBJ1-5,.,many,CASSLSGASNQPQHF,TGTGCCAGCAGTTTATCAGGCGCTTCAAATCAGCCCCAGCATTTT
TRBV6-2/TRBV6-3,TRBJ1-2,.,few,CASSRDGSYGYTF,TGTGCCAGCAGCCGGGACGGATCCTATGGCTACACCTTC
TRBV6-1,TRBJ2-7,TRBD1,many,CASRAFTGESSYEQYF,TGTGCCAGCAGAGCATTTACAGGGGAAAGCTCCTACGAGCAGTACTTC
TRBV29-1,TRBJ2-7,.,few,CSVEDPDSGFEQYF,TGCAGCGTTGAAGATCCCGATTCGGGGTTCGAGCAGTACTTC
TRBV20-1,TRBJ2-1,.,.,CSARVLSSYNEQFF,TGCAGTGCTAGAGTTTTGAGCTCCTACAATGAGCAGTTCTTC
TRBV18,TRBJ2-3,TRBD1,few,CASSSILTGSTDTQYF,TGTGCCAGCTCATCGATCCTGACAGGGAGCACAGATACGCAGTATTTT